This paragraph covers one T cell receptor (beta chain) sequence. This clonotype was detected many times. The specificity of this receptor is unknown. Base qualities are missing; no much larger clone stands one base away. The run used an Illumina HiSeq 2500. Quantitative 5'-RACE with molecular barcodes was used to prepare TCR beta libraries. The paper's processing steps were these. Disease-linked TCR variants were identified with a new computational method built on a probabilistic model of VDJ rearrangement. TCRdb reanalyzed the raw reads on its own, using fastp at Q25 for trimming and MiXCR for clone calling, and kept in-frame beta chains. Each entry is one CDR3 protein sequence, shown with its most common DNA and genes. TCRdb, rather than the study authors, made the V and J calls. Counted in this sample were about 500,000 distinct CDR3 sequences; approximately 5% of them appeared once. Around 3.5% of the sample comes from the top ten.

The sample comes from a study of CD8 T cells in ankylosing spondylitis (dated by TCRdb to about 2017). For context, the study as a whole: T cell receptor beta repertoires were profiled in healthy donors and ankylosing spondylitis patients so that disease-linked TCR variants could be found. The full study cohort comprised about 25 ankylosing spondylitis patients and some 100 healthy donors. Peripheral blood was sampled, and synovial fluid was additionally collected from ankylosing spondylitis patients.

Trimming leaves V shorter by 7 bases and J shorter by 3 bases, with the junction holding 7 bases beyond the gene matches. The CDR3, cysteine through phenylalanine, is 16 amino acids long. The DNA shown is the 48-base CDR3, in frame from base 1. CDR1 MNHEY and CDR2 SVGEGT were looked up in the germline V gene. General conclusions and limits of the study: The disease-linked clones were reported to be significantly enriched in matched synovial fluid samples from ankylosing spondylitis patients. Some TCR beta motif variants had previously been reported in synovial fluid and blood of reactive arthritis patients, which suggested common disease-initiation mechanisms. A TCR beta motif made up of several highly homologous amino acid variants appeared to be characteristic of blood from ankylosing spondylitis patients. In peripheral blood, the disease-linked clones were found at relatively low frequencies and had a CD8+ phenotype.

The sequence came from a male donor with ankylosing spondylitis. The rearranged segments are TRBV6-2 or TRBV6-3 and TRBJ2-2, with 11 bases aligning to TRBD1. The sample comprised blood, either unsorted or a sorted T cell fraction (not recorded which). CDR3 loop: CASTEPGQGDTGELFF. Read as DNA, the sequence is TGTGCCAGCACCGAGCCGGGACAGGGGGACACCGGGGAGCTGTTTTTT.